This T cell receptor (beta chain) was recovered during a study of blood T cell repertoires in COVID-19. Data came from immunoSEQ multiplex PCR; TCRdb stores just in-frame clones and leaves some out. The sample holds some 75,000 clones, 70% to 90% seen once. The germline V gene has CDR1 LNHDA and CDR2 SQIVND (reference sequence). V was trimmed by 3 bases and J by 1 base, leaving 10 bases between them. The CDR3 covers 16 residues. The sample comprised peripheral blood. This TCR was sampled from an older man with COVID-19, enrolled during active disease. The V gene is TRBV19, the J gene TRBJ2-6, with D possibly matching TRBD1 (5 bases). CDR3 loop: CASSIFRASGANVLTF. CDR3 DNA: TGTGCCAGTAGTATCTTCAGGGCATCTGGGGCCAACGTCCTGACTTTC.